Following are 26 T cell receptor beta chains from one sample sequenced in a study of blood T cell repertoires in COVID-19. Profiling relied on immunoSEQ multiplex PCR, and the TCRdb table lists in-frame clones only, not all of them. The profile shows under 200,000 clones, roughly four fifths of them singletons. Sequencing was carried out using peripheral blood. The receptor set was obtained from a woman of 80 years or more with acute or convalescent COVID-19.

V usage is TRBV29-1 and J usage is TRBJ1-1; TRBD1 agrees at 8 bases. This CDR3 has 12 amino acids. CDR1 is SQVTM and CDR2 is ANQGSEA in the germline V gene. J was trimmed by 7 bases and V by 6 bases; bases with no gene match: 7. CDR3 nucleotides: TGCAGCGTGGGACAGGAACGGGGTGAAGCTTTCTTT. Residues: CSVGQERGEAFF.

The CDR3 reads CASSYSYTVLQETQYF. DNA for the CDR3: TGTGCCAGCAGTTACAGTTATACGGTGCTACAAGAGACCCAGTACTTC. This chain uses TRBV6-5 with TRBJ2-5, with D hard to call. CDR3 length: 16 residues. The germline CDR1 and CDR2 sequences are MNHEY and SVGAGI. Trimming removed 2 bases from V and 2 bases from J, with 15 bases in between.

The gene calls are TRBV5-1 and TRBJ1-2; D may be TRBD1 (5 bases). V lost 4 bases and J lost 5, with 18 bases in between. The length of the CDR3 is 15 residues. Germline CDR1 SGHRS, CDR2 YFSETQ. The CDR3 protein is CASSINPTEPYGYTF. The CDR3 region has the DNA TGCGCCAGCAGCATCAATCCGACAGAGCCATATGGCTACACCTTC.

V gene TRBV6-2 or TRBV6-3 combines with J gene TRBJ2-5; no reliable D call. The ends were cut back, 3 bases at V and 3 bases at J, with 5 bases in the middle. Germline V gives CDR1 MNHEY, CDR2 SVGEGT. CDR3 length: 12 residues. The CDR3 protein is CASSYTEETQYF. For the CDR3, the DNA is TGTGCCAGCAGTTATACAGAAGAGACCCAGTACTTC.

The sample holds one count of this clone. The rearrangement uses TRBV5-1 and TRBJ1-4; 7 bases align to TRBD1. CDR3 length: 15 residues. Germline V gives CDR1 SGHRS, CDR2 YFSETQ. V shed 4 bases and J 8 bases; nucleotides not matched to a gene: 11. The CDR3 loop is CASSPGGRDGEKLFF. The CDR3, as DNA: TGCGCCAGCAGCCCAGGGGGACGCGACGGGGAAAAACTGTTTTTT.

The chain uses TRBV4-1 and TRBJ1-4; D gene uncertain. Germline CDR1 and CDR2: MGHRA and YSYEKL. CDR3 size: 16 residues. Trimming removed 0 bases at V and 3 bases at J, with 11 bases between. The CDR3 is CASSQDPGSANEKLFF. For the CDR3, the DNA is TGCGCCAGCAGCCAAGATCCCGGGAGTGCTAATGAAAAACTGTTTTTT.

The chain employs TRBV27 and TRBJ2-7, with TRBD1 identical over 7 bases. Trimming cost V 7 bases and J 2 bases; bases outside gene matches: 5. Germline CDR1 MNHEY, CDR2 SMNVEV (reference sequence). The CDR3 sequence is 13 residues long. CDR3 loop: CASKKGAAYEQYF. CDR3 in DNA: TGTGCCAGCAAAAAGGGGGCAGCCTACGAGCAGTACTTC.

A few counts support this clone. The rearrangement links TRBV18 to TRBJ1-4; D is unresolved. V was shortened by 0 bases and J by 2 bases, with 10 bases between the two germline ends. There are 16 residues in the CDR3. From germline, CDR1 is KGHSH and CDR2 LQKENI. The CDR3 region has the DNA TGTGCCAGCTCACCACCGAGCCGGGGTACTAATGAAAAACTGTTTTTT. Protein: CASSPPSRGTNEKLFF.

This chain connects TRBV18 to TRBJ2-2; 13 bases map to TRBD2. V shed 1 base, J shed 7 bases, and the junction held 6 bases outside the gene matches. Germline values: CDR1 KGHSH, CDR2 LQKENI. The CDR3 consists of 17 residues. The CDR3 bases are TGTGCCAGCTCACCACGGACTAGCGGGAGTGTCGGCGGGGAGCTGTTTTTT. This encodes CASSPRTSGSVGGELFF.

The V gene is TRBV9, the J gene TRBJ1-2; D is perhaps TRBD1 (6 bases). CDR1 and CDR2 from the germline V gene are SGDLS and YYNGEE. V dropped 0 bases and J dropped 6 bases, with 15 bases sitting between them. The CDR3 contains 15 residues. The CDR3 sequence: CASSVGVQGFDGYTF. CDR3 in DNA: TGTGCCAGCAGCGTAGGGGTACAGGGCTTCGATGGCTACACCTTC.

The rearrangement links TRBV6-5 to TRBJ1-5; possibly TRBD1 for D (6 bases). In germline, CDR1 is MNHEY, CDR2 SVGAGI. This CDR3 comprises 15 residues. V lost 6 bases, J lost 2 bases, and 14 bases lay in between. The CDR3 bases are TGTGCCAGCAGCCCCGGGGGGCCGGGCAATCAGCCCCAGCATTTT. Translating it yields CASSPGGPGNQPQHF.

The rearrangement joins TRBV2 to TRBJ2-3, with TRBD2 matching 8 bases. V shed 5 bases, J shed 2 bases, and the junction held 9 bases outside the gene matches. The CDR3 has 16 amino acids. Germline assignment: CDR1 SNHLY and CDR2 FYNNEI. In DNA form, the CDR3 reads TGTGCCAGCAGTTCGACTAGCGCGCAACACACAGATACGCAGTATTTT. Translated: CASSSTSAQHTDTQYF.

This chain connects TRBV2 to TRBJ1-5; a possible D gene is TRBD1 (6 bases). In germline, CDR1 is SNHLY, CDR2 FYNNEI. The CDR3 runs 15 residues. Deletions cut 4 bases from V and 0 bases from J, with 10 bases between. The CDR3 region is CASSVTGDSNQPQHF. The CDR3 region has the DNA TGTGCCAGCAGTGTGACAGGAGATAGCAATCAGCCCCAGCATTTT.

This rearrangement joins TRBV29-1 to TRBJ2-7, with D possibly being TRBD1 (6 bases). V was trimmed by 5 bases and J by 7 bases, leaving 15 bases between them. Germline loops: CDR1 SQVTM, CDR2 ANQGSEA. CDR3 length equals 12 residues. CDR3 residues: CSVNYRAGEQYF. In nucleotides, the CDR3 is TGCAGCGTTAACTACAGGGCAGGGGAGCAGTACTTC.

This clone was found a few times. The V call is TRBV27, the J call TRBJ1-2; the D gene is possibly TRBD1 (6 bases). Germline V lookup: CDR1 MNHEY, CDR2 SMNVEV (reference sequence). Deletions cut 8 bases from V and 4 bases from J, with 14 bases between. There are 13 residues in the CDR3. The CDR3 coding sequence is TGTGCCAGCTGCGAGGCCAGGGGCTATGGCTACACCTTC. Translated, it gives CASCEARGYGYTF.

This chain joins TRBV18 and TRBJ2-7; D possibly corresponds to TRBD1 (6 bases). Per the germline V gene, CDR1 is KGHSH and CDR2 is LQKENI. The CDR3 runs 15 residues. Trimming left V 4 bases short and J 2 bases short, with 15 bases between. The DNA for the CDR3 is TGTGCCAGCTCACGGGGGCCGGGATCAACCTACGAGCAGTACTTC. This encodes CASSRGPGSTYEQYF.

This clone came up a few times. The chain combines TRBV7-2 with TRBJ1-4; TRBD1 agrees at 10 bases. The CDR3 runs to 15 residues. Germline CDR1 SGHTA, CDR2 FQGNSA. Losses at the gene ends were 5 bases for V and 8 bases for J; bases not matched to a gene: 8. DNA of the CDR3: TGTGCCAGCAGCCCCCGGGACAGGGGTGGGGAAAAACTGTTTTTT. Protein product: CASSPRDRGGEKLFF.

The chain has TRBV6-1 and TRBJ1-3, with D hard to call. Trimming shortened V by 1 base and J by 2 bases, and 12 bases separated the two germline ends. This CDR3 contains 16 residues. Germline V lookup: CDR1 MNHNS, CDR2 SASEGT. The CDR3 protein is CASSEVFRPTGNTIYF. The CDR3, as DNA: TGTGCCAGCAGTGAAGTGTTCAGGCCTACTGGAAACACCATATATTTT.

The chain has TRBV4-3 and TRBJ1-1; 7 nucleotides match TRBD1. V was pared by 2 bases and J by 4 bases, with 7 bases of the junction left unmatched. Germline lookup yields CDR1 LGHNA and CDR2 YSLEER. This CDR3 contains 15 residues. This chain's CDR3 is CASSQMGQGGTEAFF. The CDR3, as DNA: TGCGCCAGCAGCCAAATGGGGCAGGGGGGCACTGAAGCTTTCTTT.

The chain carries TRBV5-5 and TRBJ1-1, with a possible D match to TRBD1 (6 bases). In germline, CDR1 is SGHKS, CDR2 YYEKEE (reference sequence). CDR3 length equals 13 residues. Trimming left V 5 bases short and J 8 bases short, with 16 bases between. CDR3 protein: CASSRRDTMEAFF. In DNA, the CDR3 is TGTGCCAGCAGTCGCCGGGACACGATGGAAGCTTTCTTT.

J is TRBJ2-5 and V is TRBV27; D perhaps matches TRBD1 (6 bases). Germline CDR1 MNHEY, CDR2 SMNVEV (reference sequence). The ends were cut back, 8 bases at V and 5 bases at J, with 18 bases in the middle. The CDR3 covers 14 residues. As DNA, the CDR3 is TGTGCCAGCGGGGACAAGGAGTATCTGGAGACCCAGTACTTC. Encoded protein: CASGDKEYLETQYF.

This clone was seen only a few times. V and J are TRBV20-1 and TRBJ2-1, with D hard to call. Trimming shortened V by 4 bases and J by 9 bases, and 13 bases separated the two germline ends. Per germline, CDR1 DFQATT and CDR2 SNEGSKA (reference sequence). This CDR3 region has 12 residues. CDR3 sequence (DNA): TGCAGTGCTAATGACGTTTCCCGTGAGCAGTTCTTC. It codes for CSANDVSREQFF.

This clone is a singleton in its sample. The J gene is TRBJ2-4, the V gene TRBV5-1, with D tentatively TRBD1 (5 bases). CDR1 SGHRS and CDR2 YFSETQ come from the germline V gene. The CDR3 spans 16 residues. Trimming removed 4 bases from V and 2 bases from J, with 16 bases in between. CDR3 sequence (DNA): TGCGCCAGCAGCCTAACCGAAGGGGAACCCAAAAACATTCAGTACTTC. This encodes CASSLTEGEPKNIQYF.

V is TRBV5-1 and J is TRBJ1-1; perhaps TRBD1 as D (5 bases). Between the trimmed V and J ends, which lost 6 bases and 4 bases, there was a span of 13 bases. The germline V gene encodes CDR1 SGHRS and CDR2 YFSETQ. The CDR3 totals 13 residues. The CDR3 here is CASKNGGSTEAFF. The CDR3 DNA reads TGCGCCAGCAAAAATGGGGGGTCCACTGAAGCTTTCTTT. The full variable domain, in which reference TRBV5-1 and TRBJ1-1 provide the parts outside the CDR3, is KAGVTQTPRYLIKTRGQQVTLSCSPISGHRSVSWYQQTPGQGLQFLFEYFSETQRNKGNFPGRFSGRQFSNSRSEMNVSTLELGDSALYLCASKNGGSTEAFFGQGTRLTVV.

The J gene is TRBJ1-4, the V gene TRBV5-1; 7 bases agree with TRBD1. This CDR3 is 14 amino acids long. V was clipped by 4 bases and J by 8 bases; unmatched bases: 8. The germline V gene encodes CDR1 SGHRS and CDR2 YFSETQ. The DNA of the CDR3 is TGCGCCAGCAGCCCGGGGACAGAGGGAGAAAAACTGTTTTTT. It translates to CASSPGTEGEKLFF.

The CDR3 protein is CATSDSGAAGELFF. CDR3 DNA: TGTGCCACCAGTGATTCTGGGGCTGCCGGGGAGCTGTTTTTT. The chain links TRBV24-1 to TRBJ2-2; D may be TRBD1 (5 bases). V gave up 2 bases and J gave up 6 bases, with 9 bases separating them. Germline V lookup: CDR1 KGHDR, CDR2 SFDVKD. The CDR3 has 14 residues.